This entry is about one T cell receptor (beta chain). Its matching antigen is unknown. These data come from a study of cytomegalovirus exposure and HLA in healthy donors. Notes on the study in general: Across all donors, roughly uniform sequencing depth was an assumption of the presence/absence analyses. A later analysis linked 15,000 to 20,000 TCR beta sequences to HLA alleles at 0.05 false discovery rate. In an earlier analysis, productive rearrangement rates for most beta V segments clustered near 87% or 30%. Accurate predictions that matched the HLA-A and HLA-B alleles of most subjects were reportedly made from TCR beta sequences.

V lost 4 bases and J lost 0, with 12 bases in between. This CDR3 is 16 amino acids long. Germline assignment: CDR1 KGHSH and CDR2 LQKENI. Amplification used 60 Vbeta primers and 13 Jbeta primers. Sequencing was performed with immunoSEQ multiplex PCR; in TCRdb, only in-frame clones are kept and a portion is missing. Of about 110,000 clones listed, 55% to 85% are singletons. V is TRBV18 and J is TRBJ1-4; D may be TRBD1 (5 bases). The origin of this receptor is a man younger than 45 in good health and CMV-seronegative. The sample comprised PBMCs. DNA for the CDR3: TGTGCCAGCTCACGGGGGGGAAGCCCAACTAATGAAAAACTGTTTTTT. This encodes CASSRGGSPTNEKLFF.